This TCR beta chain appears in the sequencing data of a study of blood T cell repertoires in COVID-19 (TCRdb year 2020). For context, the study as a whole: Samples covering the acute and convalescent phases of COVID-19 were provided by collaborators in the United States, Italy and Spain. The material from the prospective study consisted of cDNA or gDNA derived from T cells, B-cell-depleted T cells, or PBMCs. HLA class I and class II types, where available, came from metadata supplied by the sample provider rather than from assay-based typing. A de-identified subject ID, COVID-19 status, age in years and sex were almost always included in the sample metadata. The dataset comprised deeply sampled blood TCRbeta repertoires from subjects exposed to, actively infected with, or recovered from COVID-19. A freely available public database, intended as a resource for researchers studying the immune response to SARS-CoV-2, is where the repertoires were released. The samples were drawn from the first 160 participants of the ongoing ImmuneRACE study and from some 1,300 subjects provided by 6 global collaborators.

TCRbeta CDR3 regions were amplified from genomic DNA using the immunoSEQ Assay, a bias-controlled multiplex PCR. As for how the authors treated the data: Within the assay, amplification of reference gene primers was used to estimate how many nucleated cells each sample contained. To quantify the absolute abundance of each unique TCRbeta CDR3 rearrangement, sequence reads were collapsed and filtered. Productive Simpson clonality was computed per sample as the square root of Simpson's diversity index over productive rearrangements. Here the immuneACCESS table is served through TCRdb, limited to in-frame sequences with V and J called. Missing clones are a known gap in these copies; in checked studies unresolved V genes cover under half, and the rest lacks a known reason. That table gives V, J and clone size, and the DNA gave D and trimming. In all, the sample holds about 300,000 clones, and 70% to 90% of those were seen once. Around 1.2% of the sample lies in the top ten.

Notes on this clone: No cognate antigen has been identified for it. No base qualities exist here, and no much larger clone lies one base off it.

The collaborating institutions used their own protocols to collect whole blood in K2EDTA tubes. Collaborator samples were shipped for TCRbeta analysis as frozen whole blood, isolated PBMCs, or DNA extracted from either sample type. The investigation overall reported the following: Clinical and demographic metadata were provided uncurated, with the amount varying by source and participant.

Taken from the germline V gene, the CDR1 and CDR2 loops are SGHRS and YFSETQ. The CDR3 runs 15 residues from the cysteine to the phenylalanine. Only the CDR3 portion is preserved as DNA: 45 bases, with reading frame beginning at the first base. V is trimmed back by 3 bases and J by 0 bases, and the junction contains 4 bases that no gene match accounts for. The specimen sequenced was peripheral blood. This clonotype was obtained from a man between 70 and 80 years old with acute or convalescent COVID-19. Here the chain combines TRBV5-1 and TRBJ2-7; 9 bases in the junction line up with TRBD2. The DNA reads TGCGCCAGCAGCTGGGGACTAGCTCCCTCCTACGAGCAGTACTTC. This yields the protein CASSWGLAPSYEQYF.